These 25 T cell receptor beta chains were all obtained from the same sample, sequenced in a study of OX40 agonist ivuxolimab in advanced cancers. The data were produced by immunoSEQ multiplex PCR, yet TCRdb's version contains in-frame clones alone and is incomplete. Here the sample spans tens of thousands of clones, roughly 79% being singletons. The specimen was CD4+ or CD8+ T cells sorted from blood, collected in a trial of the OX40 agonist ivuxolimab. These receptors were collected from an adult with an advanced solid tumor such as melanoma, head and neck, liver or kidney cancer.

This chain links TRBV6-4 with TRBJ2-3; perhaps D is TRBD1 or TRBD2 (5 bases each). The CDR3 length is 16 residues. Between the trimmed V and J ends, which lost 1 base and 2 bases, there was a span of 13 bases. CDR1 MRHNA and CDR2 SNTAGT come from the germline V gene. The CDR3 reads CASSDWGGQATDTQYF. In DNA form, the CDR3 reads TGTGCCAGCAGTGACTGGGGCGGGCAAGCCACAGATACGCAGTATTTT.

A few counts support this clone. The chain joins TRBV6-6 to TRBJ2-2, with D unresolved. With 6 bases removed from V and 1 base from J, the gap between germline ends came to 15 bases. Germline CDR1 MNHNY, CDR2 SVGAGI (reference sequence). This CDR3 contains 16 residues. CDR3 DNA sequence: TGTGCCAGCAGCACCAAGGGTTTCCTGAACACCGGGGAGCTGTTTTTT. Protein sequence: CASSTKGFLNTGELFF.

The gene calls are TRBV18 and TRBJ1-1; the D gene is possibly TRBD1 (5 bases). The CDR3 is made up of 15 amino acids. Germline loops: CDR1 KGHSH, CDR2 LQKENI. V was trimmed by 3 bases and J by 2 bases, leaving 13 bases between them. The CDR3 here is CASSPRTILNTEAFF. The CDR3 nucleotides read TGTGCCAGCTCACCGCGGACAATTCTAAACACTGAAGCTTTCTTT.

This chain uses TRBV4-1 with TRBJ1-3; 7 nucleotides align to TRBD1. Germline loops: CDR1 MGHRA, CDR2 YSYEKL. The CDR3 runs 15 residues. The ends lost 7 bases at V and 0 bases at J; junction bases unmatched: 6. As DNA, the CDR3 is TGCGCCAGCACTCGGGACAGCCGCTCTGGAAACACCATATATTTT. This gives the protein CASTRDSRSGNTIYF.

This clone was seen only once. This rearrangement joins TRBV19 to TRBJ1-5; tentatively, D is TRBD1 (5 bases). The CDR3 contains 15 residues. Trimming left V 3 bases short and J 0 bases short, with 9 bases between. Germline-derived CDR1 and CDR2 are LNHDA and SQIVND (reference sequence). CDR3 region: CASSIRADSNQPQHF. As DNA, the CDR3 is TGTGCCAGTAGTATCAGGGCAGATAGCAATCAGCCCCAGCATTTT.

The CDR3 reads CASSLDPLYSPLHF. Written as DNA, the CDR3 is TGTGCCAGCAGTTTAGACCCCTTGTATTCACCCCTCCACTTT. J is TRBJ1-6 and V is TRBV28, with D uncertain. V lost 2 bases and J 8 bases, leaving 10 bases between the germline ends. This CDR3 is built from 14 residues. Germline V gene lookup returns CDR1 MDHEN and CDR2 SYDVKM.

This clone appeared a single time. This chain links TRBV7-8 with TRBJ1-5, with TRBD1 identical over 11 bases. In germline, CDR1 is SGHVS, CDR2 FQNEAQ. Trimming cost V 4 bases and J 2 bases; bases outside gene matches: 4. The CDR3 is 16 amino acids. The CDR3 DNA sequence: TGTGCCAGCAGCTCTCGGACAGGGGGCGGCAATCAGCCCCAGCATTTT. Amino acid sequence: CASSSRTGGGNQPQHF.

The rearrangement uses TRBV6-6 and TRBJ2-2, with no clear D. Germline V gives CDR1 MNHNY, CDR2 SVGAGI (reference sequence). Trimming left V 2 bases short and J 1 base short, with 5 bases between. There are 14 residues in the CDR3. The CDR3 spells CASSYRGNTGELFF. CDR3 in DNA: TGTGCCAGCAGTTACAGAGGGAACACCGGGGAGCTGTTTTTT.

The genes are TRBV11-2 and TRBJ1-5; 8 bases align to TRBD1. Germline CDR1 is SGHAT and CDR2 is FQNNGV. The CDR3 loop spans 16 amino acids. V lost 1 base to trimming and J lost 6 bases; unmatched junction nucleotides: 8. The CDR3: CASSLGGGRGPQPQHF. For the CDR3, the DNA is TGTGCCAGCAGCTTAGGAGGGGGCAGGGGGCCTCAGCCCCAGCATTTT.

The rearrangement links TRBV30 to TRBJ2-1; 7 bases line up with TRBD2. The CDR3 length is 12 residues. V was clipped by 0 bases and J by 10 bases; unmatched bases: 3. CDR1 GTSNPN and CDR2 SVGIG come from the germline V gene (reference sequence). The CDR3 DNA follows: TGTGCCTGGAGTGTACACGGGAGGGAGCAGTTCTTC. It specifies CAWSVHGREQFF.

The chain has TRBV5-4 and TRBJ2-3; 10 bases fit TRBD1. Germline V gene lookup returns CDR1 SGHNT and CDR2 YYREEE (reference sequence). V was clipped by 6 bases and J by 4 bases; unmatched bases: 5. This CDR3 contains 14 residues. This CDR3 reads CASKGQGLADTQYF. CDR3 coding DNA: TGTGCCAGCAAGGGACAGGGGTTGGCAGATACGCAGTATTTT.

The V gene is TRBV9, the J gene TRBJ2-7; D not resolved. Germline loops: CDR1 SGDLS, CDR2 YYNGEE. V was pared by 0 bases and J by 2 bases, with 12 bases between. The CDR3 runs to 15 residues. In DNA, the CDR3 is TGTGCCAGCAGCGTAGGAACTCTACTGGCCTACGAGCAGTACTTC. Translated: CASSVGTLLAYEQYF.

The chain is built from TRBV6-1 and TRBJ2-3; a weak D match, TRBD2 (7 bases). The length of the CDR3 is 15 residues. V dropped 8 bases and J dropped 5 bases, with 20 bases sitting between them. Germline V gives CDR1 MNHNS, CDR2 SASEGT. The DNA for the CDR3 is TGTGCCAGCCGGGCGAGAGGGGGAGGGCAAGATACGCAGTATTTT. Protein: CASRARGGGQDTQYF.

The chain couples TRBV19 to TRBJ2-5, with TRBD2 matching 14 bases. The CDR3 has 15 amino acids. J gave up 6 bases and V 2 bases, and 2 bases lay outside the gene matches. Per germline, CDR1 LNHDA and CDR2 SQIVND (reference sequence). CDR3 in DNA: TGTGCCAGTAGTATAAGGACTAGCGGGAGGCAGACCCAGTACTTC. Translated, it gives CASSIRTSGRQTQYF.

The DNA for the CDR3 is TGTGCCAGCAGCCGCAGGGGGCAGAGCACAGATACGCAGTATTTT. Encoded protein: CASSRRGQSTDTQYF. V gene TRBV7-6 combines with J gene TRBJ2-3; TRBD1 agrees at 8 bases. CDR3 length: 15 residues. Germline CDR1 reads SGHVS; CDR2 reads FNYEAQ. Trimming cost V 5 bases and J 0 bases; bases outside gene matches: 4.

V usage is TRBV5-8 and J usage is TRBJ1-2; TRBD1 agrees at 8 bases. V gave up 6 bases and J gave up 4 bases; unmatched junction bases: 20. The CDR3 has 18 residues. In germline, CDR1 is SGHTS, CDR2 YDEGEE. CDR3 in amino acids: CASTYQRGRTGPLYGYTF. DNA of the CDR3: TGTGCCAGCACCTACCAACGAGGGAGGACAGGGCCTCTCTATGGCTACACCTTC. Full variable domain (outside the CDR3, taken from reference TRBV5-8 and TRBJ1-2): EAGVTQSPTHLIKTRGQQATLRCSPISGHTSVYWYQQALGLGLQFLLWYDEGEERNRGNFPPRFSGRQFPNYSSELNVNALELEDSALYLCASTYQRGRTGPLYGYTFGSGTRLTVV.

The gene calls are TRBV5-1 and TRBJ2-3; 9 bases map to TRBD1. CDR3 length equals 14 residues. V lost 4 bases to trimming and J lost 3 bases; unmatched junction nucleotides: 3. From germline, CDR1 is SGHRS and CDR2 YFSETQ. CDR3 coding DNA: TGCGCCAGCAGCGAGGACAGGGGAACAGATACGCAGTATTTT. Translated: CASSEDRGTDTQYF.

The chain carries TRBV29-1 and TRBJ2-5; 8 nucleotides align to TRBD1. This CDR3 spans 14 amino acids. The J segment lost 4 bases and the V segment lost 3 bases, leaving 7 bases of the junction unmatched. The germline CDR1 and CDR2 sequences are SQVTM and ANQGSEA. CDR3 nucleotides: TGCAGCGTTGAGGAGACAGGGGTTGCAGAGACCCAGTACTTC. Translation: CSVEETGVAETQYF.

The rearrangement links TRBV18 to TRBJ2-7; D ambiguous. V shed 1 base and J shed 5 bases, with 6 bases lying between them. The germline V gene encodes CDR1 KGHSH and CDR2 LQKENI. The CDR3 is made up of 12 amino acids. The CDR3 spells CASSPQGHEQYF. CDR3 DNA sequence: TGTGCCAGCTCACCACAGGGTCACGAGCAGTACTTC.

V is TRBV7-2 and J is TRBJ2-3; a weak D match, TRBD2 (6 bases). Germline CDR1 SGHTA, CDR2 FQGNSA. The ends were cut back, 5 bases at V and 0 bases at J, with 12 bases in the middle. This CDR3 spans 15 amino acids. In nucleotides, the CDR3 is TGTGCCAGCAGCCTGGACTATTCTAGCACAGATACGCAGTATTTT. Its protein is CASSLDYSSTDTQYF. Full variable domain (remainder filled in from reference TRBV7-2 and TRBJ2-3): GAGVSQSPSNKVTEKGKDVELRCDPISGHTALYWYRQSLGQGLEFLIYFQGNSAPDKSGLPSDRFSAERTGGSVSTLTIQRTQQEDSAVYLCASSLDYSSTDTQYFGPGTRLTVL.

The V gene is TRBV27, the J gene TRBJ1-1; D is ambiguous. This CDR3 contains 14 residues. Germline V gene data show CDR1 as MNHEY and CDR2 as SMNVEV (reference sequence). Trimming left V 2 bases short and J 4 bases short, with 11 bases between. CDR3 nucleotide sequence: TGTGCCAGCAGTTTAACCCGGAGATCCACTGAAGCTTTCTTT. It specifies CASSLTRRSTEAFF.

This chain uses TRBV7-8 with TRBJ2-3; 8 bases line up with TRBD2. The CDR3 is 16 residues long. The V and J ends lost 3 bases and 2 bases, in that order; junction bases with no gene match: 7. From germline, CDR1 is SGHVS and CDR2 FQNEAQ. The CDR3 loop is CASSLALGGDTDTQYF. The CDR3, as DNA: TGTGCCAGCAGCTTGGCCCTCGGGGGGGACACAGATACGCAGTATTTT.

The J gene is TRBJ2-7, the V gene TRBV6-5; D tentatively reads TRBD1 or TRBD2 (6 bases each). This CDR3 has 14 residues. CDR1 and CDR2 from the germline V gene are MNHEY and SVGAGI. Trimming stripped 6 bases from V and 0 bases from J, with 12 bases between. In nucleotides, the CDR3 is TGTGCCAGCAGGGGGGGCGGCATCTCCTACGAGCAGTACTTC. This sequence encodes CASRGGGISYEQYF.

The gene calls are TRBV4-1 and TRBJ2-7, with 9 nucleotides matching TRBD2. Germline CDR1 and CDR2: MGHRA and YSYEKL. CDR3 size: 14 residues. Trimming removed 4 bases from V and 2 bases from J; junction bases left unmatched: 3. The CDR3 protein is CASSLTSGTYEQYF. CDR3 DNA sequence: TGCGCCAGCAGCCTGACTAGCGGTACCTACGAGCAGTACTTC.

The CDR3 region is CASSSPGLARAGELFF. In DNA, the CDR3 is TGTGCCAGCAGTTCCCCGGGACTAGCCAGAGCCGGGGAGCTGTTTTTT. The V gene is TRBV6-5, the J gene TRBJ2-2; 9 bases map to TRBD2. This CDR3 is built from 16 residues. The V gene's germline CDR1 is MNHEY and CDR2 SVGAGI. Trimming cost V 4 bases and J 6 bases; bases outside gene matches: 9.